Listed below are T cell receptor beta chains from one sample, sequenced in a study of blood T cell repertoires in COVID-19. TCRdb's table, derived via immunoSEQ multiplex PCR, lists solely in-frame clones and lacks some. The sample carries tens of thousands of clones, roughly 89% recorded once. What was sequenced was peripheral blood. The receptors were gathered from a human donor with acute or convalescent COVID-19. The donor label of this sample is uncertain. CDR3s include the opening cysteine and the closing phenylalanine or tryptophan. Fields, in order: J gene, clone size, CDR3 length, D gene, V gene, CDR3 protein, CDR3 DNA. A D gene is named only where the DNA matches it firmly. Not all rows give a size; the values are once, few, many and, for expanded clones, a class.

J gene: TRBJ2-5
clone size: NA
CDR3 length: 16
D gene: TRBD2
V gene: TRBV9
CDR3 protein: CASSVGLAEYQETQYF
CDR3 DNA: TGTGCCAGCAGCGTAGGGCTAGCGGAGTACCAAGAGACCCAGTACTTC

J gene: TRBJ2-7
clone size: NA
CDR3 length: 15
D gene: TRBD1
V gene: TRBV3-1/TRBV3-2
CDR3 protein: CASSQGQGGPYEQYF
CDR3 DNA: TGTGCCAGCAGCCAAGGACAGGGGGGTCCCTACGAGCAGTACTTC

J gene: TRBJ1-1
clone size: once
CDR3 length: 15
D gene: TRBD1
V gene: TRBV28
CDR3 protein: CASSYRQGMNTEAFF
CDR3 DNA: TGTGCCAGCAGTTACAGACAGGGCATGAACACTGAAGCTTTCTTT

J gene: TRBJ1-5
clone size: NA
CDR3 length: 13
D gene: NA
V gene: TRBV2
CDR3 protein: CASSVGGNQPQHF
CDR3 DNA: TGTGCCAGCAGTGTGGGCGGCAATCAGCCCCAGCATTTT

J gene: TRBJ2-7
clone size: NA
CDR3 length: 16
D gene: NA
V gene: TRBV3-1/TRBV3-2
CDR3 protein: CASSPGGGIVPFEQYF
CDR3 DNA: TGTGCCAGCAGCCCGGGAGGGGGCATTGTCCCCTTCGAGCAGTACTTC

J gene: TRBJ1-1
clone size: NA
CDR3 length: 13
D gene: NA
V gene: TRBV10-3
CDR3 protein: CAISAKGNAEAFF
CDR3 DNA: TGTGCCATCAGTGCCAAGGGGAACGCTGAAGCTTTCTTT

J gene: TRBJ2-3
clone size: NA
CDR3 length: 15
D gene: NA
V gene: TRBV7-2
CDR3 protein: CASSPRGRSGDTQYF
CDR3 DNA: TGTGCCAGCAGCCCCCGGGGGAGGAGTGGAGATACGCAGTATTTT

J gene: TRBJ1-1
clone size: few
CDR3 length: 12
D gene: TRBD1
V gene: TRBV29-1
CDR3 protein: CSVSGGGTEAFF
CDR3 DNA: TGCAGCGTTTCAGGGGGCGGGACTGAAGCTTTCTTT

J gene: TRBJ1-5
clone size: many
CDR3 length: 15
D gene: NA
V gene: TRBV23-1
CDR3 protein: CASSQSTGCNQPQHF
CDR3 DNA: TGCGCCAGCAGTCAATCCACAGGCTGCAATCAGCCCCAGCATTTT

J gene: TRBJ1-3
clone size: NA
CDR3 length: 16
D gene: NA
V gene: TRBV19
CDR3 protein: CASSITGRVTGNTIYF
CDR3 DNA: TGTGCCAGTAGTATTACCGGCAGGGTCACTGGAAACACCATATATTTT

J gene: TRBJ2-1
clone size: NA
CDR3 length: 14
D gene: NA
V gene: TRBV27
CDR3 protein: CASCLWGRYNEQFF
CDR3 DNA: TGTGCCAGCTGTTTATGGGGGCGGTACAATGAGCAGTTCTTC

J gene: TRBJ1-1
clone size: NA
CDR3 length: 15
D gene: NA
V gene: TRBV28
CDR3 protein: CASSSVQGMDTEAFF
CDR3 DNA: TGTGCCAGCAGTTCCGTACAGGGTATGGACACTGAAGCTTTCTTT

J gene: TRBJ1-6
clone size: NA
CDR3 length: 14
D gene: TRBD1
V gene: TRBV6-4
CDR3 protein: CASSWDSLNSPLHF
CDR3 DNA: TGTGCCAGCAGTTGGGACAGCCTTAATTCACCCCTCCACTTT

J gene: TRBJ1-6
clone size: NA
CDR3 length: 15
D gene: TRBD1
V gene: TRBV18
CDR3 protein: CASSPNRGANSPLHF
CDR3 DNA: TGTGCCAGCTCACCAAACAGGGGAGCTAATTCACCCCTCCACTTT

J gene: TRBJ1-2
clone size: NA
CDR3 length: 14
D gene: NA
V gene: TRBV4-1
CDR3 protein: CASSQVPQGYGYTF
CDR3 DNA: TGCGCCAGCAGCCAAGTTCCACAGGGTTATGGCTACACCTTC

J gene: TRBJ2-5
clone size: NA
CDR3 length: 18
D gene: TRBD2
V gene: TRBV5-1
CDR3 protein: CASSLRTSGVQEGQTQYF
CDR3 DNA: TGCGCCAGCAGCCTCCGGACTAGCGGGGTTCAAGAAGGGCAGACCCAGTACTTC

J gene: TRBJ1-5
clone size: NA
CDR3 length: 15
D gene: TRBD1
V gene: TRBV6-1
CDR3 protein: CASSEGTGGGQPQHF
CDR3 DNA: TGTGCCAGCAGTGAAGGGACAGGGGGCGGTCAGCCCCAGCATTTT

J gene: TRBJ1-4
clone size: NA
CDR3 length: 16
D gene: NA
V gene: TRBV10-1
CDR3 protein: CASSESRYGANEKLFF
CDR3 DNA: TGCGCCAGCAGTGAGTCCCGGTACGGAGCTAATGAAAAACTGTTTTTT

J gene: TRBJ2-1
clone size: NA
CDR3 length: 12
D gene: TRBD1
V gene: TRBV7-3
CDR3 protein: CASSHRGLEQFF
CDR3 DNA: TGTGCCAGCAGCCACAGGGGGCTTGAGCAGTTCTTC

J gene: TRBJ2-6
clone size: once
CDR3 length: 16
D gene: TRBD1
V gene: TRBV5-1
CDR3 protein: CASSVARGSGANVLTF
CDR3 DNA: TGCGCCAGCAGCGTCGCCAGGGGGTCGGGGGCCAACGTCCTGACTTTC

J gene: TRBJ1-3
clone size: NA
CDR3 length: 16
D gene: TRBD1
V gene: TRBV11-2
CDR3 protein: CASSFRQGPGGNTIYF
CDR3 DNA: TGTGCCAGCAGTTTCCGACAGGGTCCGGGTGGAAACACCATATATTTT

J gene: TRBJ2-7
clone size: NA
CDR3 length: 14
D gene: NA
V gene: TRBV10-3
CDR3 protein: CAISEFGGSYEQYF
CDR3 DNA: TGTGCCATCAGTGAGTTCGGCGGTTCCTACGAGCAGTACTTC

J gene: TRBJ2-6
clone size: NA
CDR3 length: 21
D gene: TRBD2
V gene: TRBV9
CDR3 protein: CASSVAKTSGGLSSGANVLTF
CDR3 DNA: TGTGCCAGCAGCGTAGCTAAAACTAGCGGGGGACTCAGCTCTGGGGCCAACGTCCTGACTTTC

J gene: TRBJ1-4
clone size: NA
CDR3 length: 14
D gene: NA
V gene: TRBV29-1
CDR3 protein: CSVGFGGPREKLFF
CDR3 DNA: TGCAGCGTTGGTTTTGGAGGGCCAAGAGAAAAACTGTTTTTT

J gene: TRBJ2-3
clone size: NA
CDR3 length: 16
D gene: NA
V gene: TRBV5-1
CDR3 protein: CASSTGTQVSTDTQYF
CDR3 DNA: TGCGCCAGCAGCACGGGCACACAGGTTAGCACAGATACGCAGTATTTT

J gene: TRBJ2-1
clone size: NA
CDR3 length: 16
D gene: TRBD2
V gene: TRBV7-2
CDR3 protein: CASSPPGLAGGNEQFF
CDR3 DNA: TGTGCCAGCAGCCCCCCGGGACTAGCGGGAGGCAATGAGCAGTTCTTC

J gene: TRBJ1-2
clone size: NA
CDR3 length: 14
D gene: NA
V gene: TRBV3-1/TRBV3-2
CDR3 protein: CASSQRQGYYGYTF
CDR3 DNA: TGTGCCAGCAGCCAAAGGCAGGGGTACTATGGCTACACCTTC

J gene: TRBJ1-5
clone size: once
CDR3 length: 15
D gene: TRBD1
V gene: TRBV2
CDR3 protein: CASKRDRGINQPQHF
CDR3 DNA: TGTGCCAGCAAAAGGGACAGGGGAATTAATCAGCCCCAGCATTTT

J gene: TRBJ2-4
clone size: NA
CDR3 length: 15
D gene: NA
V gene: TRBV5-1
CDR3 protein: CASSLSGGGKNIQYF
CDR3 DNA: TGCGCCAGCAGCTTGTCAGGGGGAGGCAAAAACATTCAGTACTTC

J gene: TRBJ1-2
clone size: NA
CDR3 length: 14
D gene: NA
V gene: TRBV6-2/TRBV6-3
CDR3 protein: CASSSRHPKYGYTF
CDR3 DNA: TGTGCCAGCAGTTCCAGACACCCGAAGTATGGCTACACCTTC

J gene: TRBJ2-5
clone size: NA
CDR3 length: 13
D gene: NA
V gene: TRBV11-1
CDR3 protein: CASSFSDKETQYF
CDR3 DNA: TGTGCCAGCAGCTTTTCCGACAAAGAGACCCAGTACTTC

J gene: TRBJ2-7
clone size: once
CDR3 length: 15
D gene: TRBD2
V gene: TRBV20-1
CDR3 protein: CSASGLAGITYEQYF
CDR3 DNA: TGCAGTGCTAGTGGGCTAGCGGGAATAACCTACGAGCAGTACTTC

J gene: TRBJ1-1
clone size: NA
CDR3 length: 16
D gene: TRBD1
V gene: TRBV5-1
CDR3 protein: CASSLGSTGSGTEAFF
CDR3 DNA: TGCGCCAGCAGCTTGGGGTCGACAGGGTCAGGGACTGAAGCTTTCTTT

J gene: TRBJ2-1
clone size: NA
CDR3 length: 15
D gene: NA
V gene: TRBV27
CDR3 protein: CASSFVGRRLNEQFF
CDR3 DNA: TGTGCCAGCAGTTTTGTGGGGAGGCGTCTCAATGAGCAGTTCTTC

J gene: TRBJ1-6
clone size: NA
CDR3 length: 13
D gene: TRBD1
V gene: TRBV5-1
CDR3 protein: CASKDRENSPLHF
CDR3 DNA: TGCGCCAGCAAGGACAGGGAAAATTCACCCCTCCACTTT

J gene: TRBJ2-3
clone size: NA
CDR3 length: 12
D gene: NA
V gene: TRBV18
CDR3 protein: CASSRGVQDQYF
CDR3 DNA: TGTGCCAGCTCACGTGGTGTTCAGGATCAGTATTTT

J gene: TRBJ2-5
clone size: NA
CDR3 length: 13
D gene: TRBD2
V gene: TRBV5-4
CDR3 protein: CASRSGVVETQYF
CDR3 DNA: TGTGCCAGCAGGAGCGGGGTAGTAGAGACCCAGTACTTC

J gene: TRBJ1-1
clone size: NA
CDR3 length: 14
D gene: NA
V gene: TRBV5-1
CDR3 protein: CASSLVRGSTEAFF
CDR3 DNA: TGCGCCAGCAGCTTGGTCAGGGGAAGCACTGAAGCTTTCTTT

J gene: TRBJ1-2
clone size: NA
CDR3 length: 14
D gene: NA
V gene: TRBV11-2
CDR3 protein: CASSLIGGNYGYTF
CDR3 DNA: TGTGCCAGCAGCTTAATTGGGGGGAACTATGGCTACACCTTC

J gene: TRBJ2-5
clone size: NA
CDR3 length: 13
D gene: NA
V gene: TRBV11-2
CDR3 protein: CASSLGRQETQYF
CDR3 DNA: TGTGCCAGCAGCTTAGGCAGACAAGAGACCCAGTACTTC

J gene: TRBJ1-6
clone size: NA
CDR3 length: 14
D gene: NA
V gene: TRBV23-1
CDR3 protein: CASRLGREASPLHF
CDR3 DNA: TGCGCCAGCCGCTTGGGCAGGGAAGCCTCACCCCTCCACTTT